One sample yielded the 18 T cell receptor beta chains listed below, sequenced in a study of cytotoxic CD8 clonotypes in ibrutinib-treated CLL. The data were produced by immunoSEQ multiplex PCR, yet TCRdb's version contains in-frame clones alone and is incomplete. This table has around 50,000 clones, 55% to 70% appearing once. The starting material was PBMCs, obtained after 24 months of ibrutinib treatment. The receptors were sampled from a human donor with chronic lymphocytic leukemia.

The rearrangement joins TRBV28 to TRBJ1-6, with TRBD1 matching over 8 bases. V shed 6 bases and J 8 bases; nucleotides not matched to a gene: 6. CDR3 length: 14 amino acids. The germline gives CDR1 MDHEN, CDR2 SYDVKM. Here the CDR3 reads CASSRRTGYSPLHF. CDR3 DNA sequence: TGTGCCAGCAGCCGGAGGACAGGGTATTCACCCCTCCACTTT.

In this sample, this clone turned up once. Sequence at one end of the junction differs from germline and may be a read error. Other nucleotide sequences from this sample produce the same CDR3. The chain has TRBV6-5 and TRBJ1-6, with TRBD1 matching over 7 bases. The length of the CDR3 is 14 residues. CDR1 and CDR2 from the germline V gene are MNHEY and SVGAGI. The chain's CDR3 is CASSPTGRSSPLHF. The CDR3 region has the DNA TGTGCTAGCAGTCCGACAGGGAGGTCCTCACCCCTCCACTTT.

The V gene is TRBV29-1, the J gene TRBJ1-1; D not resolved. This CDR3 comprises 16 residues. Germline lookup yields CDR1 SQVTM and CDR2 ANQGSEA. V was clipped by 6 bases and J by 0 bases, with 20 bases between them. This chain's CDR3 is CSVPSGVGGMNTEAFF. DNA for the CDR3: TGCAGCGTCCCAAGCGGGGTAGGAGGGATGAACACTGAAGCTTTCTTT.

The V call is TRBV7-6, the J call TRBJ2-7; a possible D gene is TRBD2 (6 bases). V gave up 0 bases and J gave up 2 bases, with 8 bases separating them. This CDR3 spans 14 amino acids. Per germline, CDR1 SGHVS and CDR2 FNYEAQ. The CDR3 here is CASSLAGGTYEQYF. CDR3 nucleotide sequence: TGTGCCAGCAGCTTAGCGGGCGGGACCTACGAGCAGTACTTC. The entire variable domain, with the rest obtained from reference TRBV7-6 and TRBJ2-7, is as follows: GAGVSQSPRYKVTKRGQDVALRCDPISGHVSLYWYRQALGQGPEFLTYFNYEAQQDKSGLPNDRFSAERPEGSISTLTIQRTEQRDSAMYRCASSLAGGTYEQYFGPGTRLTVT.

This clone was counted only a few times. The V call is TRBV4-1, the J call TRBJ2-1; D unresolved. The germline V gene has CDR1 MGHRA and CDR2 YSYEKL. The CDR3 runs 16 residues. The V end lost 3 bases, the J end lost 10 bases, and 22 bases lay between the germline ends. The CDR3 sequence: CASSQAEAQMALEQFF. Written as DNA, the CDR3 is TGCGCCAGCAGCCAGGCCGAGGCTCAGATGGCCTTAGAGCAGTTCTTC.

This clone was found a few times. The V gene is TRBV18, the J gene TRBJ1-2, with D possibly being TRBD1 (5 bases). The CDR3 spans 13 residues. Between the trimmed V and J ends, which lost 0 bases and 8 bases, there was a span of 10 bases. Looked up from germline, CDR1 is KGHSH and CDR2 is LQKENI. CDR3 protein: CASSPPGTFGYTF. CDR3 sequence (DNA): TGTGCCAGCTCACCACCTGGGACCTTCGGCTACACCTTC.

The chain carries TRBV30 and TRBJ2-3; unclear D gene. V lost 4 bases to trimming and J lost 6 bases, with 11 bases between them. CDR1 and CDR2 (germline): GTSNPN, SVGIG (reference sequence). The CDR3 is 12 residues long. In DNA form, the CDR3 reads TGTGCCTGGAACTCGTTGGGGGATACGCAGTATTTT. Amino acids: CAWNSLGDTQYF.

This clone occurred a few times. V gene TRBV6-1 combines with J gene TRBJ2-2; D uncertain. CDR1 is MNHNS and CDR2 is SASEGT in the germline V gene. The CDR3 has 13 amino acids. V gave up 6 bases and J gave up 1 base, with 6 bases separating them. The CDR3 DNA reads TGTGCCAGCAGGACACTGAACACCGGGGAGCTGTTTTTT. Encoded protein: CASRTLNTGELFF.

This clone was observed a few times. This chain uses TRBV21-1 with TRBJ2-5; the D segment call TRBD1 is taken from the table without a DNA check. TRBV21-1 has pseudogene status. CDR3 length: 16 amino acids. The chain's CDR3 is CASSNPGGTGRETQYF. Written as DNA, the CDR3 is TGTGCCAGCAGCAATCCAGGTGGGACAGGACGCGAGACCCAGTACTTC.

The rearrangement uses TRBV6-1 and TRBJ1-4; the match to TRBD1 covers 9 bases. This CDR3 has 18 residues. Germline lookup yields CDR1 MNHNS and CDR2 SASEGT. The V segment lost 1 base and the J segment 6 bases; nucleotides outside the gene matches: 12. The CDR3 is CASSEVPGQGHSYEKLFF. The CDR3 coding sequence is TGTGCCAGCAGTGAAGTGCCGGGACAGGGCCACTCTTATGAAAAACTGTTTTTT.

V usage is TRBV28 and J usage is TRBJ2-7; D is perhaps TRBD2 (6 bases). The germline gives CDR1 MDHEN, CDR2 SYDVKM. V dropped 8 bases and J dropped 3 bases, with 8 bases sitting between them. The CDR3 consists of 11 residues. CDR3 nucleotide sequence: TGTGCCAGCGGGGGGTTCTACGAGCAGTACGTC. It yields the protein CASGGFYEQYV.

This sequence joins TRBV7-2 and TRBJ2-2, with TRBD2 identical over 10 bases. Trimming removed 1 base from V and 2 bases from J; junction bases left unmatched: 10. The length of the CDR3 is 19 residues. Germline V lookup: CDR1 SGHTA, CDR2 FQGNSA. The CDR3 region has the DNA TGTGCCAGCAGCTTAGTCCCTAGCGGGAGTTGGAGAAACACCGGGGAGCTGTTTTTT. Protein: CASSLVPSGSWRNTGELFF.

This chain joins TRBV18 and TRBJ1-4, with 7 nucleotides matching TRBD1. The V gene's germline CDR1 is KGHSH and CDR2 LQKENI. The CDR3 has 17 residues. The ends lost 3 bases at V and 0 bases at J; junction bases unmatched: 7. Written as DNA, the CDR3 is TGTGCCAGCTCACCGCTACAGGGGTTAGCAACTAATGAAAAACTGTTTTTT. Its translation is CASSPLQGLATNEKLFF. Complete variable domain (other parts from reference TRBV18 and TRBJ1-4): NAGVMQNPRHLVRRRGQEARLRCSPMKGHSHVYWYRQLPEEGLKFMVYLQKENIIDESGMPKERFSAEFPKEGPSILRIQQVVRGDSAAYFCASSPLQGLATNEKLFFGSGTQLSVL.

In its sample, this clone was seen a few times. Mismatch with germline at one junction end may stem from a read error. The rearrangement uses TRBV6-1 and TRBJ1-6; D call uncertain. The germline V gene encodes CDR1 MNHNS and CDR2 SASEGT. The CDR3 extends over 14 amino acids. The CDR3 coding sequence is TGTGCCAGTAGTGAGAGCTCCTATAATTCACCCCTCCACTTT. It translates to CASSESSYNSPLHF.

This clone was recorded at least ten times. The rearrangement uses TRBV19 and TRBJ2-2; TRBD1 might be the D (6 bases). V was cut by 9 bases and J by 4 bases, with 15 bases left in between. CDR3 length: 14 amino acids. CDR1 LNHDA and CDR2 SQIVND come from the germline V gene (reference sequence). CDR3 nucleotide sequence: TGTGCCAGAGTCTACAGGGATCTCACCGGGGAGCTGTTTTTT. This sequence encodes CARVYRDLTGELFF.

CDR3 nucleotides: TGTGCCAGCAGCTTACCCCCGCAGGTTAACTATGGCTACACCTTC. Protein sequence: CASSLPPQVNYGYTF. The rearrangement links TRBV7-2 to TRBJ1-2; D unresolved. Germline CDR1 and CDR2: SGHTA and FQGNSA. The CDR3 is 15 amino acids. V lost 2 bases and J 1 base, leaving 11 bases between the germline ends.

The CDR3 sequence: CASSLFGGELFF. The CDR3 DNA reads TGTGCCAGCAGCTTGTTTGGCGGGGAGCTGTTTTTT. The chain employs TRBV5-6 and TRBJ2-2; D uncertain. In germline, CDR1 is SGHDT, CDR2 YYEEEE. This CDR3 contains 12 residues. Trimming shortened V by 1 base and J by 7 bases, and 5 bases separated the two germline ends.

For the CDR3, the DNA is TGCGCCAGCAGCCCTGGACTAGAGGATGAGCAGTTCTTC. Encoded protein: CASSPGLEDEQFF. J is TRBJ2-1 and V is TRBV5-1; 7 nucleotides line up with TRBD2. Trimming cost V 4 bases and J 8 bases; bases outside gene matches: 6. The germline V gene has CDR1 SGHRS and CDR2 YFSETQ. The CDR3 consists of 13 residues.